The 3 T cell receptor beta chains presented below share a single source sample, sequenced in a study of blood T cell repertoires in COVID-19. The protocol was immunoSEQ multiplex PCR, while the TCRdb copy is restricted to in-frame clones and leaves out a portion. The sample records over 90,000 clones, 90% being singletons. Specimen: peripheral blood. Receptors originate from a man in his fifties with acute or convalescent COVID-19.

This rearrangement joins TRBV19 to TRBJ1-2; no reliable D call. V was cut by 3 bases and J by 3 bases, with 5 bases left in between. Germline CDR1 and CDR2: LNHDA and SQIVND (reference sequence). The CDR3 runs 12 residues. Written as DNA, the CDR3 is TGTGCCAGTAGTATGGCACACTATGGCTACACCTTC. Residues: CASSMAHYGYTF.

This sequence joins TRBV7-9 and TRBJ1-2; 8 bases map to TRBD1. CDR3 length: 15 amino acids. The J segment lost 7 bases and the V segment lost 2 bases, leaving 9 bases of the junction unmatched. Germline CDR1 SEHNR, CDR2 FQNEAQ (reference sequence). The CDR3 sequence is CASSLIAGGAGGYTF. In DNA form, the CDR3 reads TGTGCCAGCAGCTTAATCGCAGGGGGCGCGGGTGGCTACACCTTC. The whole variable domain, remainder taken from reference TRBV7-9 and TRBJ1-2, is DTGVSQNPRHKITKRGQNVTFRCDPISEHNRLYWYRQTLGQGPEFLTYFQNEAQLEKSRLLSDRFSAERPKGSFSTLEIQRTEQGDSAMYLCASSLIAGGAGGYTFGSGTRLTVV.

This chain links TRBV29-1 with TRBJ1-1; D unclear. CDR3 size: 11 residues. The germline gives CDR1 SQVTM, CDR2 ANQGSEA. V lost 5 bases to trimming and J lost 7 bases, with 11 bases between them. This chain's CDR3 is CSVLFGIEAFF. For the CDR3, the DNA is TGCAGCGTTCTATTCGGGATTGAAGCTTTCTTT.